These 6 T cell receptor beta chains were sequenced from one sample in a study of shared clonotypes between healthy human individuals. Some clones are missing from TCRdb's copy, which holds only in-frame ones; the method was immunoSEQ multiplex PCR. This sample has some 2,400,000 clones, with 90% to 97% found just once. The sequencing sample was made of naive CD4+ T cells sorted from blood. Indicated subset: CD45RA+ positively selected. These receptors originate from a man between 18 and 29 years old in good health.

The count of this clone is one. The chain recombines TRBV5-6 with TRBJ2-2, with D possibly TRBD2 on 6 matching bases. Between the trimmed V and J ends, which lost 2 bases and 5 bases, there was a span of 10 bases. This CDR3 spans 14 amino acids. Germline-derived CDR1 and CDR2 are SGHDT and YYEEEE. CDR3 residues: CASSFSSVTGELFF. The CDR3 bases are TGTGCCAGCAGCTTTTCTAGCGTAACCGGGGAGCTGTTTTTT.

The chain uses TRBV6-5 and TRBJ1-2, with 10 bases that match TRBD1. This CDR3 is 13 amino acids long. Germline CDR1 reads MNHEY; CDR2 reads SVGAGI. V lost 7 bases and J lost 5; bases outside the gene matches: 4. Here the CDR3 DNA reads TGTGCCAGCAAACGGACAGGGGGTTATGGCTACACCTTC. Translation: CASKRTGGYGYTF.

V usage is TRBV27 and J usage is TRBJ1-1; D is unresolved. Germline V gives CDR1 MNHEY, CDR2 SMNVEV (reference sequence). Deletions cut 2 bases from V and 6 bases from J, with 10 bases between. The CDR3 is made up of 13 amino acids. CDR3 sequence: CASSLREASEAFF. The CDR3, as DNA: TGTGCCAGCAGTTTAAGGGAGGCCTCTGAAGCTTTCTTT.

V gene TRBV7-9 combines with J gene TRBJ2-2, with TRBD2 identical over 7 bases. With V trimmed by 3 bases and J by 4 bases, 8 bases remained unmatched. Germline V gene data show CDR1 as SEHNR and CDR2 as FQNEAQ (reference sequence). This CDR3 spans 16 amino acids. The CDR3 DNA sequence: TGTGCCAGCAGCTTTCCTAGCGGAGAGGGCACCGGGGAGCTGTTTTTT. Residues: CASSFPSGEGTGELFF.

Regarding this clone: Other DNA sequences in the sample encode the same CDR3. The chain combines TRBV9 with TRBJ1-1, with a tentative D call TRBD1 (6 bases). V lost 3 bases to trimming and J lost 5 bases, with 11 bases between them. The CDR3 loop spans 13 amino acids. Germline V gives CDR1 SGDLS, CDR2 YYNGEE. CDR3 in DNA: TGTGCCAGCAGCGCTCAGGGGTGGACTGAAGCTTTCTTT. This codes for CASSAQGWTEAFF.

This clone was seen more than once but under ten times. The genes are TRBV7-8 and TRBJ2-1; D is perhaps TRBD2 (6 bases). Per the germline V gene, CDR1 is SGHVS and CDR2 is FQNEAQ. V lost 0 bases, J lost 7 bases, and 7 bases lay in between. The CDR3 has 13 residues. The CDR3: CASSLARGNEQFF. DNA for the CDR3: TGTGCCAGCAGCTTAGCGCGGGGTAATGAGCAGTTCTTC.